These 23 T cell receptor beta chains originate from one sample sequenced in a study of post-analysis software for immune sequencing data. Broader study findings: Included in a set of a handful of TRBV segments more frequent in patients than controls were TRBV5-6, TRBV5-1 and TRBV20-1.

These receptors are not linked to any known antigen. Presence of unique molecular identifiers characterized the TCR beta cDNA libraries. Each CDR3 protein is one row after TCRdb ran MiXCR on the PCR reads. The sample carries 550,000 to 700,000 distinct CDR3 sequences, roughly 47% recorded once. Sequenced input: blood. These receptor sequences come from a girl between 10 and 17 years old with multiple sclerosis.

This chain links TRBV4-1 with TRBJ1-1; possible D gene TRBD1, 5 bases. This CDR3 has 14 amino acids. The germline gives CDR1 MGHRA, CDR2 YSYEKL. The V end was cut by 1 base, the J end by 5 bases, with 11 bases between. Written as DNA, the CDR3 is TGCGCCAGCAGCCAAGTCGGGGGGGGGACTGAAGCTTTCTTT. It codes for CASSQVGGGTEAFF.

The chain combines TRBV12-3 or TRBV12-4 with TRBJ2-1; D may be TRBD1 (5 bases). Trimming stripped 1 base from V and 13 bases from J, with 14 bases between. This CDR3 spans 13 amino acids. The CDR3 nucleotides are TGTGCCAGCAGTTTAGGAGACAGAGGTGTTCAGTTCTTC. Amino acid sequence: CASSLGDRGVQFF.

This rearrangement joins TRBV11-2 to TRBJ2-1; TRBD1 agrees at 11 bases. This CDR3 is 20 amino acids long. V lost 5 bases and J lost 3; bases outside the gene matches: 18. Germline V gene lookup returns CDR1 SGHAT and CDR2 FQNNGV. The CDR3 DNA reads as TGTGCCAGCAGCCCTGGAGGGGGGGAACGGGACAGGGGGTTCTACAATGAGCAGTTCTTC. This sequence encodes CASSPGGGERDRGFYNEQFF.

In regard to this clonotype: A junction end diverges from the germline sequence, so it may reflect a read error. This chain links TRBV7-8 with TRBJ2-2; a possible D gene is TRBD2 (6 bases). Germline V gene data show CDR1 as SGHVS and CDR2 as FQNEAQ. The CDR3 sequence is 16 residues long. CDR3 residues: CASSPRASVNTGERFF. The DNA of the CDR3 is TGTGCCAGCAGCCCACGGGCTAGCGTGAACACCGGGGAGCGGTTTTTT.

The V call is TRBV2, the J call TRBJ2-6, with 7 bases identical to TRBD2. V lost 7 bases to trimming and J lost 0 bases; unmatched junction nucleotides: 3. This CDR3 is built from 15 residues. Germline loops: CDR1 SNHLY, CDR2 FYNNEI. This CDR3 reads CASTREGSGANVLTF. CDR3 sequence (DNA): TGTGCCAGCACCAGGGAGGGCTCTGGGGCCAACGTCCTGACTTTC.

V gene TRBV27 combines with J gene TRBJ2-1, with D possibly being TRBD2 (6 bases). The CDR3 is 16 residues long. The V gene's germline CDR1 is MNHEY and CDR2 SMNVEV (reference sequence). V was pared by 1 base and J by 4 bases, with 14 bases between. The CDR3 loop reads CASSLYPGAKYNEQFF. CDR3 coding DNA: TGTGCCAGCAGTTTATATCCGGGAGCGAAATACAATGAGCAGTTCTTC.

This chain uses TRBV7-9 with TRBJ1-1, with TRBD1 matching over 12 bases. The trim removed 4 bases at V and 5 bases at J, leaving 2 bases unmatched. CDR1 and CDR2 from the germline V gene are SEHNR and FQNEAQ (reference sequence). The CDR3 consists of 14 residues. The CDR3 loop is CASSSGQGATEAFF. The DNA for the CDR3 is TGTGCCAGCAGCTCGGGACAGGGGGCTACTGAAGCTTTCTTT.

V and J are TRBV12-3 or TRBV12-4 and TRBJ2-3; D possibly corresponds to TRBD2 (6 bases). The CDR3 is made up of 14 amino acids. V was trimmed by 3 bases and J by 6 bases, leaving 13 bases between them. The CDR3 nucleotides are TGTGCCAGCAGTTTTTGGGCCGGAGGGGATACGCAGTATTTT. It codes for CASSFWAGGDTQYF.

The chain is built from TRBV7-3 and TRBJ2-3; D remains ambiguous. The CDR3 loop spans 16 amino acids. The germline V gene has CDR1 SGHTA and CDR2 FQGTGA. Trimming removed 4 bases at V and 1 base at J, with 15 bases between. The CDR3 reads CASSSGRYLGTDTQYF. The CDR3, as DNA: TGTGCCAGCAGCTCTGGACGATACTTGGGCACAGATACGCAGTATTTT. The full variable domain, with the rest looked up from reference TRBV7-3 and TRBJ2-3, is GAGVSQTPSNKVTEKGKYVELRCDPISGHTALYWYRQSLGQGPEFLIYFQGTGAADDSGLPNDRFFAVRPEGSVSTLKIQRTERGDSAVYLCASSSGRYLGTDTQYFGPGTRLTVL.

The chain carries TRBV5-6 and TRBJ2-4; TRBD1 agrees at 10 bases. The J call may be incorrect, as the DNA end agrees better with TRBJ2-7. CDR3 size: 17 residues. CDR1 is SGHDT and CDR2 is YYEEEE in the germline V gene. The CDR3 nucleotides are TGTGCCAGCAGCACGATTGGAGACAGGGGGCGGAACCACGAGCAGTACTTC. As protein: CASSTIGDRGRNHEQYF.

This clonotype was observed a single time. The chain is built from TRBV20-1 and TRBJ2-7, with TRBD1 as a possible D gene (5 bases). Germline V gene lookup returns CDR1 DFQATT and CDR2 SNEGSKA (reference sequence). V lost 7 bases, J lost 3 bases, and 13 bases lay in between. CDR3 length: 12 residues. CDR3 residues: CSVDTGNYEQYF. In DNA form, the CDR3 reads TGCAGTGTCGATACAGGCAACTACGAGCAGTACTTC.

The J gene is TRBJ1-4, the V gene TRBV20-1; D remains ambiguous. V gave up 2 bases and J gave up 6 bases, with 13 bases separating them. The CDR3 consists of 14 residues. Germline V gene lookup returns CDR1 DFQATT and CDR2 SNEGSKA (reference sequence). In nucleotides, the CDR3 is TGCAGTGCTAGATATACAGACCCGGATGAAAAACTGTTTTTT. It yields the protein CSARYTDPDEKLFF.

This clonotype occurred a few times. The chain couples TRBV20-1 to TRBJ2-1; 7 bases align to TRBD2. Germline trimming cut 7 bases from V and 2 bases from J; bases unmatched to any gene: 5. Germline V gene sequence: CDR1 DFQATT, CDR2 SNEGSKA (reference sequence). The CDR3 has 13 amino acids. CDR3 protein: CSVREGTYNEQFF. For the CDR3, the DNA is TGCAGTGTAAGGGAGGGAACCTACAATGAGCAGTTCTTC.

The rearrangement joins TRBV20-1 to TRBJ2-5, with D possibly being TRBD2 (5 bases). CDR1 and CDR2 from the germline V gene are DFQATT and SNEGSKA (reference sequence). V was cut by 5 bases and J by 5 bases, with 15 bases left in between. CDR3 size: 13 residues. The CDR3 region is CSAGPQGGETQYF. The CDR3 DNA reads as TGCAGTGCTGGACCTCAAGGCGGGGAGACCCAGTACTTC.

As to this clonotype: This could be a read error, since a much larger clone is one nucleotide away. V gene TRBV5-1 combines with J gene TRBJ1-2; perhaps TRBD1 as D (5 bases). Germline V gives CDR1 SGHRS, CDR2 YFSETQ. This CDR3 region has 13 residues. V shed 0 bases and J shed 9 bases, with 12 bases lying between them. The CDR3 here is CASSLGQRASYTF. The CDR3 coding sequence is TGCGCCAGCAGCTTGGGACAGAGGGCTAGCTACACCTTC.

Note on this clonotype: A junction end diverges from the germline sequence, so it may reflect a read error. The chain has TRBV12-3 or TRBV12-4 and TRBJ2-3, with 10 bases that match TRBD1. The CDR3 is 17 residues long. CDR3 sequence: CAGSPTWDRGGPDTQYF. CDR3 in DNA: TGTGCCGGCAGCCCAACTTGGGACAGGGGAGGCCCAGATACGCAGTATTTT.

The chain recombines TRBV29-1 with TRBJ1-2; 11 nucleotides agree with TRBD1. The CDR3 runs 13 residues. V lost 7 bases and J lost 5; bases outside the gene matches: 6. Germline CDR1 SQVTM, CDR2 ANQGSEA. CDR3 amino acids: CSDGGQGGYGYTF. The CDR3 DNA reads TGCAGCGATGGGGGACAGGGGGGGTATGGCTACACCTTC.

The chain is built from TRBV10-3 and TRBJ2-7; TRBD1 agrees at 11 bases. The germline gives CDR1 ENHRY, CDR2 SYGVKD. There are 14 residues in the CDR3. V lost 7 bases and J lost 0; bases outside the gene matches: 2. CDR3 sequence reads: CAIKGTGGSYEQYF. Written as DNA, the CDR3 is TGTGCCATCAAAGGGACAGGGGGCTCCTACGAGCAGTACTTC.

The chain has TRBV12-5 and TRBJ1-1; D gene uncertain. Germline V lookup: CDR1 LGHNT, CDR2 FRNRAP. Trimming shortened V by 4 bases and J by 0 bases, and 9 bases separated the two germline ends. The CDR3 contains 14 residues. The CDR3 DNA reads as TGTGCTAGTGGTTGGTACAGCCTGAACACTGAAGCTTTCTTT. This gives the protein CASGWYSLNTEAFF.

To note about this clonotype: A junction end diverges from the germline sequence, so it may reflect a read error. This chain connects TRBV12-3 or TRBV12-4 to TRBJ2-1; D remains unclear. This CDR3 comprises 13 residues. The CDR3: CASSSVVYKEQFF. DNA for the CDR3: TGTGCCAGCAGTTCGGTAGTTTACAAAGAGCAGTTCTTC.

This clonotype was seen more than once but under ten times. The V call is TRBV12-3 or TRBV12-4, the J call TRBJ2-5, with 10 bases identical to TRBD2. The CDR3 runs to 16 residues. The V gene end was trimmed by 6 bases and the J gene end by 4 bases; junction bases not matched to a gene: 11. The CDR3 DNA reads TGTGCCAGCAGCGGGGGTAGCGGGAGGTCAGTAGAGACCCAGTACTTC. This sequence encodes CASSGGSGRSVETQYF.

This clonotype was observed a few times. The rearrangement joins TRBV7-3 to TRBJ1-2; D gene uncertain. The CDR3 sequence is 11 residues long. CDR1 SGHTA and CDR2 FQGTGA come from the germline V gene. The ends were cut back, 6 bases at V and 5 bases at J, with 7 bases in the middle. As DNA, the CDR3 is TGTGCCAGCAGTTCGCATTATGGCTACACCTTC. Translated: CASSSHYGYTF.

This clonotype was found a few times. The J gene is TRBJ2-1, the V gene TRBV5-6; TRBD2 is a possible D gene (7 bases). Germline V CDR1 and CDR2: SGHDT, YYEEEE. V was trimmed by 1 base and J by 0 bases, leaving 17 bases between them. The length of the CDR3 is 18 residues. DNA of the CDR3: TGTGCCAGCAGCTTGACGGGGGGCCCCTTCTCCTCCTACAATGAGCAGTTCTTC. Translating gives CASSLTGGPFSSYNEQFF.